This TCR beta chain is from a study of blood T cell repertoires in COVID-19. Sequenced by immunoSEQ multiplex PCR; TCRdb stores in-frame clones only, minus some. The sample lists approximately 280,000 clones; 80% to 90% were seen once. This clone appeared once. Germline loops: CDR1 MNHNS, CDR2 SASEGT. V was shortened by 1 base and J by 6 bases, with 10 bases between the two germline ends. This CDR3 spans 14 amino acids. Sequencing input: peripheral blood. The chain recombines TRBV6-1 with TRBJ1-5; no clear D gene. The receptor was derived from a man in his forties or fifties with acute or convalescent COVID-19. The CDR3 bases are TGTGCCAGCAGTGAAGTTGAGGTTTTTCAGCCCCAGCATTTT. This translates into CASSEVEVFQPQHF.